This TCR beta chain is drawn from a study of blood T cell repertoires in COVID-19. Here immunoSEQ multiplex PCR was the method, and the copy in TCRdb shows in-frame clones only, minus some. The sample yields more than 90,000 clones, around four fifths seen once. A few counts support this clone. The CDR3 totals 15 residues. Losses at the gene ends were 2 bases for V and 5 bases for J; bases not matched to a gene: 5. The germline V gene encodes CDR1 MNHEY and CDR2 SVGAGI. The gene calls are TRBV6-5 and TRBJ2-5; 10 positions match TRBD1. The sequence was obtained from a woman of 80 years or more with acute or convalescent COVID-19. Sample: peripheral blood. As DNA, the CDR3 is TGTGCCAGCAGTTACGGGGGACAGGGGCTGGAGACCCAGTACTTC. It yields the protein CASSYGGQGLETQYF.